The source of this T cell receptor beta chain is a study of T-cell reconstitution after alpha-beta-depleted transplantation in children. Unique molecular identifiers tagged the TCRbeta library. TCRdb analysed the PCR reads with MiXCR anew, one entry per CDR3 protein. The repertoire holds about 310,000 distinct CDR3 sequences, with approximately 20% as singletons. The V gene end was trimmed by 0 bases and the J gene end by 1 base; junction bases not matched to a gene: 8. The CDR3 sequence is 17 residues long. Germline V gene lookup returns CDR1 SGDLS and CDR2 YYNGEE. This clonotype was observed a few times.

This receptor was identified in a male patient younger than 18 who had a stem cell transplant for acute lymphoblastic leukemia, so the T cells may come from the graft donor. This sequence joins TRBV9 and TRBJ2-7; 9 positions agree with TRBD2. The source was PBMCs, mostly from graft donor cells, collected 180 days after TCRalphabeta/CD19-depleted stem cell transplant. The DNA for the CDR3 is TGTGCCAGCAGCGTAGTGGGTGACCTAGCGGGATCCTACGAGCAGTACTTC. It encodes CASSVVGDLAGSYEQYF.